These 10 T cell receptor beta chains came from one sample sequenced in a study of blood T cell repertoires in COVID-19. Produced via immunoSEQ multiplex PCR; TCRdb's table is partial and in-frame only. The data contain 150,000 to 200,000 clones, about 85% of them seen just once; the ten biggest clones take up approximately 2.1%. Sequencing was carried out using peripheral blood. The receptors come from a man between 70 and 80 years old with active or convalescent COVID-19.

The chain joins TRBV19 to TRBJ1-6; 11 nucleotides align to TRBD1. Germline values: CDR1 LNHDA, CDR2 SQIVND (reference sequence). CDR3 length: 16 residues. V dropped 5 bases and J dropped 6; count of bases not matched to a gene: 6. The CDR3 nucleotides are TGTGCCAGTAGTGTCTCCGGGACAGGGGGTAATTCACCCCTCCACTTT. Amino acids: CASSVSGTGGNSPLHF.

The sample holds a few counts of this clone. This sequence joins TRBV5-4 and TRBJ2-7; TRBD1 matches at 9 bases. V lost 4 bases, J lost 7 bases, and 9 bases stayed unmatched. Germline V gives CDR1 SGHNT, CDR2 YYREEE (reference sequence). This CDR3 region has 14 residues. CDR3 in amino acids: CASSLNRGQGEQYF. Written as DNA, the CDR3 is TGTGCCAGCAGCCTCAACAGGGGGCAGGGAGAGCAGTACTTC.

The CDR3, as DNA: TGTGCCAGCAGCTTAGAGGGTACAGGGGGTGAGCAGTTCTTC. It yields the protein CASSLEGTGGEQFF. This rearrangement joins TRBV11-3 to TRBJ2-1, with 8 bases identical to TRBD1. Looked up from germline, CDR1 is SGHNT and CDR2 is YENEEA. The V gene end was trimmed by 0 bases and the J gene end by 9 bases; junction bases not matched to a gene: 4. This CDR3 is built from 14 residues.

The V and J genes are TRBV2 and TRBJ2-2; D is uncertain. Germline V gene data show CDR1 as SNHLY and CDR2 as FYNNEI. The germline V and J ends were trimmed by 0 bases and 6 bases, with 11 bases remaining between them. The CDR3 is 15 residues long. The CDR3 nucleotides are TGTGCCAGCAGTGAAGCCAAGTGGCAGTCCGGGGAGCTGTTTTTT. It is translated as CASSEAKWQSGELFF.

The rearrangement joins TRBV7-2 to TRBJ1-1, with a tentative D call TRBD1 (5 bases). V gave up 5 bases and J gave up 1 base, with 14 bases separating them. Germline CDR1 and CDR2: SGHTA and FQGNSA. The CDR3 is 15 amino acids. The CDR3 loop is CASSPRQSTNTEAFF. CDR3 DNA: TGTGCCAGCAGCCCAAGACAGAGTACGAACACTGAAGCTTTCTTT.

The rearrangement uses TRBV28 and TRBJ2-1; TRBD2 matches at 10 bases. Germline CDR1 reads MDHEN; CDR2 reads SYDVKM. The CDR3 sequence is 15 residues long. J was trimmed by 5 bases and V by 6 bases; bases with no gene match: 7. The CDR3 region has the DNA TGTGCCAGCAGCCCTGTAGGGACTAGCGACAATGAGCAGTTCTTC. The encoded protein is CASSPVGTSDNEQFF.

CDR3 sequence reads: CASSPGTGGGEAFF. Here the CDR3 DNA reads TGCGCCAGCAGCCCCGGGACAGGGGGGGGTGAAGCTTTCTTT. The chain couples TRBV5-1 to TRBJ1-1; 11 positions agree with TRBD1. Germline-derived CDR1 and CDR2 are SGHRS and YFSETQ. V gave up 4 bases and J gave up 7 bases; unmatched junction bases: 6. The CDR3 consists of 14 residues.

The sample holds one count of this clone. The chain couples TRBV6-2 or TRBV6-3 to TRBJ2-3; D unresolved. Germline assignment: CDR1 MNHEY and CDR2 SVGEGT. Trimming left V 0 bases short and J 7 bases short, with 8 bases between. The CDR3 consists of 13 residues. For the CDR3, the DNA is TGTGCCAGCAGTTACTCGCGGCAGAATACGCAGTATTTT. Protein sequence: CASSYSRQNTQYF.

This rearrangement joins TRBV18 to TRBJ1-2; 7 bases map to TRBD1. The CDR3 runs 14 residues. The germline gives CDR1 KGHSH, CDR2 LQKENI. V was pared by 6 bases and J by 7 bases, with 11 bases of the junction left unmatched. CDR3 in DNA: TGTGCCAGCTCGCCCTACGGACAGGAGGGTGGCTACACCTTC. This gives the protein CASSPYGQEGGYTF.

The chain has TRBV21-1 and TRBJ2-5; the tabulated D call, TRBD2, remains unverified against the DNA. TRBV21-1 is listed as a pseudogene. This CDR3 spans 14 amino acids. CDR3 in amino acids: CAKGASGGTETQYF. The CDR3 region has the DNA TGTGCCAAGGGGGCCAGCGGGGGGACGGAGACCCAGTACTTC.